This T cell receptor (beta chain) was recorded in a study of shared clonotypes between healthy human individuals. Details on this clone: The antigen remains undetermined.

CD8 memory merged CD45RO+ cells and CCR7-negative CD45RA+ TemRA cells into one population. Genomic DNA (from each subset) was split evenly across several immunoSEQ plates. Profiled with immunoSEQ multiplex PCR; TCRdb holds only in-frame clones, not every one. The sample carries approximately 400,000 clones, 96% recorded once. Study results and limitations: Larger estimated richness was generally seen in naive subsets than in memory subsets. Sharing of clonotypes among donors was expected to vary with sequencing depth.

CDR1 SNHLY and CDR2 FYNNEI come from the germline V gene. Trimming took 8 bases from V and 3 from J, leaving 13 bases between them. The CDR3 has 13 residues. This TCR came from a young man in good health. Sequencing was carried out using memory CD8+ T cells sorted from blood. The subset was: CD45RO+ cells pooled with CCR7-negative TemRA cells. The V gene is TRBV2, the J gene TRBJ1-1, with D perhaps TRBD1 (6 bases). As DNA, the CDR3 is TGTGCCAGCTCAGGGGAGTTGGACACTGAAGCTTTCTTT. Protein product: CASSGELDTEAFF.